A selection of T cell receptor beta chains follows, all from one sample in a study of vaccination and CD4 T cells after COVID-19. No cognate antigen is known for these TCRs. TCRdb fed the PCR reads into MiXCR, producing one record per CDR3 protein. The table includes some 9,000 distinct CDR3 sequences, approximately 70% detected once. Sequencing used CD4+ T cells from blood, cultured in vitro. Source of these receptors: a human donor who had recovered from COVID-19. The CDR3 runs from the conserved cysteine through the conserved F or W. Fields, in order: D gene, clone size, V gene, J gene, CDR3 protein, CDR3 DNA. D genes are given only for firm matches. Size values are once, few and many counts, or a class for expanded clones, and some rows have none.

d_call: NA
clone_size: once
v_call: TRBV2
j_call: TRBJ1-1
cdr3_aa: CASTRITEAFF
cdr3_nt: TGTGCCAGCACACGGATCACTGAAGCTTTCTTT

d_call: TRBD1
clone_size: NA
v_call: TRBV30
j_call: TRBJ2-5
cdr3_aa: CAWSAGTGGREETQYF
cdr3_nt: TGTGCCTGGAGTGCCGGGACAGGAGGGCGTGAGGAGACCCAGTACTTC

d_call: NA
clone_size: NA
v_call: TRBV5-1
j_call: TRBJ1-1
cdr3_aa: CASSLVQGGVSEAFF
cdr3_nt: TGCGCCAGCAGCTTGGTACAGGGCGGCGTATCTGAAGCTTTCTTT

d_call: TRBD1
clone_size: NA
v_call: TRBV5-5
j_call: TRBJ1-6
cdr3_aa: CASSRRTGTNSPLHF
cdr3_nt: TGTGCCAGCAGCCGCAGGACAGGAACAAATTCACCCCTCCACTTT

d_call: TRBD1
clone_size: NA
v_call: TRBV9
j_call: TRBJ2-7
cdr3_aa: CASSVGDSPRYEQYF
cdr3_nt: TGTGCCAGCAGCGTCGGGGACAGCCCTCGCTACGAGCAGTACTTC

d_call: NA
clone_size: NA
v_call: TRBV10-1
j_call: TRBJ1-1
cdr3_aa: CASSESRTASLMNTEAFF
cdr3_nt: TGCGCCAGCAGTGAGTCGAGGACAGCGTCTCTAATGAACACTGAAGCTTTCTTT

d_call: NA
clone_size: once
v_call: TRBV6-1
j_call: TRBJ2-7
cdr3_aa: CASSVGYGYEQYF
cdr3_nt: TGTGCCAGCAGCGTGGGTTATGGGTACGAGCAGTACTTC

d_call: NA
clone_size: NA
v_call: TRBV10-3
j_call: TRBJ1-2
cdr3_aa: CAISESGRNYGYTF
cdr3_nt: TGTGCCATCAGTGAGTCAGGGAGAAACTATGGCTACACCTTC

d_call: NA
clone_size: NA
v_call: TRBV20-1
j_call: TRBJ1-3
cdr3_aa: CSAGLTGSSGNTIYF
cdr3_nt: TGCAGTGCAGGATTAACAGGGAGCTCTGGAAACACCATATATTTT

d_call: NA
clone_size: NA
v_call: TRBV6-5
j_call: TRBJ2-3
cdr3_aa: CASSYSRADTQYF
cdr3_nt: TGTGCCAGCAGTTACTCTAGGGCAGATACGCAGTATTTT

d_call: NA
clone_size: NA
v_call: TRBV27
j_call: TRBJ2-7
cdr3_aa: CASSPRGVTLGEQYF
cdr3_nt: TGTGCCAGCAGTCCCCGAGGGGTTACCCTTGGCGAGCAGTACTTC

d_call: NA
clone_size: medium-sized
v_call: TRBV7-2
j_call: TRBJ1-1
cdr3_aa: CASSLYPGQALKAFF
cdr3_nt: TGTGCCAGCAGCTTATACCCGGGTCAGGCACTTAAAGCTTTCTTT

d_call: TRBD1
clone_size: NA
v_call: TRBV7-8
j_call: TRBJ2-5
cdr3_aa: CASSLDRGQETQYF
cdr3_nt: TGTGCCAGCAGCTTGGACAGGGGGCAAGAGACCCAGTACTTC

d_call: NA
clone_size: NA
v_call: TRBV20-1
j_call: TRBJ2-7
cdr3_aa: CSARETAFYEQYF
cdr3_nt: TGCAGTGCTAGAGAGACAGCCTTCTACGAGCAGTACTTC

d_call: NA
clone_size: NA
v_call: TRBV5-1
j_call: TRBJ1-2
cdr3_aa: CASSNHEGRYGYTF
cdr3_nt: TGCGCCAGCAGTAATCACGAGGGAAGATATGGCTACACCTTC

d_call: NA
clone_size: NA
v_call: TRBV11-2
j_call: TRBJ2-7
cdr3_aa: CASSFSEGYEQYF
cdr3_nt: TGTGCCAGCAGCTTCAGCGAGGGCTACGAGCAGTACTTC

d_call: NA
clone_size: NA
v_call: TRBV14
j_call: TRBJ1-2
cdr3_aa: CASSQYLGGDDYGYTF
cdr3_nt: TGTGCCAGCAGCCAGTATTTGGGGGGTGACGACTATGGCTACACCTTC

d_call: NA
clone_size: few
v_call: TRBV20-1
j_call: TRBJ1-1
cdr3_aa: CSATRMNTEAFF
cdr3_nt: TGCAGTGCTACTCGGATGAACACTGAAGCTTTCTTT

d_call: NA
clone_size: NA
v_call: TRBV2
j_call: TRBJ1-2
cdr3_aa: CASRSDSDYGYTF
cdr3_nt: TGTGCCAGCAGGTCGGACAGTGACTATGGCTACACCTTC

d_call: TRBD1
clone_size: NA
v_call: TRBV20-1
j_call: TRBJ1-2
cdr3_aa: CSVAGGVRGYTF
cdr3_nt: TGCAGTGTCGCAGGGGGTGTCCGGGGCTACACCTTC

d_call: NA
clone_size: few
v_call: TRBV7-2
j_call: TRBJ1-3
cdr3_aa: CASSLAGLSYGNTIYF
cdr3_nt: TGTGCCAGCAGCTTAGCAGGGCTTTCCTACGGAAACACCATATATTTT

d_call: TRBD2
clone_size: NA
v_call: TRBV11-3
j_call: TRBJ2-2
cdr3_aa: CASSPSSGGTGELFF
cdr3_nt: TGTGCCAGCAGCCCTTCTAGCGGAGGCACCGGGGAGCTGTTTTTT

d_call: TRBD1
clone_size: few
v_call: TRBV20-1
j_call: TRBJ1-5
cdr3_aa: CSARFGTGVNQPQHF
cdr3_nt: TGCAGTGCTAGATTTGGGACAGGGGTTAATCAGCCCCAGCATTTT

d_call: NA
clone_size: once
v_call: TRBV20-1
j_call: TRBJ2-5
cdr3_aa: CSAVERGETQYF
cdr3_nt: TGCAGTGCTGTGGAGCGCGGAGAGACCCAGTACTTC

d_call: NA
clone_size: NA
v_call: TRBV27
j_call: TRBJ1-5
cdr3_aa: CASSSHRYSNQPQHF
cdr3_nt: TGTGCCAGCAGTTCCCACAGGTATAGCAATCAGCCCCAGCATTTT

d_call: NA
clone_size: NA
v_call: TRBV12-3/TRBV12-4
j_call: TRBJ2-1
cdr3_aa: CASSLGAGNEQFF
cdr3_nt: TGTGCCAGCAGTCTTGGGGCCGGGAATGAGCAGTTCTTC

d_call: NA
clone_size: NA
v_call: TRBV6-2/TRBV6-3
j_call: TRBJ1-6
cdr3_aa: CASIDEGRRALHF
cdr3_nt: TGTGCCAGCATAGATGAAGGACGGCGAGCCCTCCACTTT

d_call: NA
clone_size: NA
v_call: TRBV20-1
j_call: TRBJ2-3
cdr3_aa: CSARDRSTDTQYF
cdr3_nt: TGCAGTGCTAGAGATCGGAGCACAGATACGCAGTATTTT

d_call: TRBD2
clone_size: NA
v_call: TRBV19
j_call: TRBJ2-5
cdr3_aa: CASSRGLAGEETQYF
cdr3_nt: TGTGCCAGTAGTAGGGGACTAGCGGGAGAGGAGACCCAGTACTTC